This T cell receptor beta chain derives from a study of human T cells and chemical hapten exposure. The wider study: Mainly, slight library volume differences in the pool made TCR yields vary.

Individual cDNA molecules (in the library) carried attached unique molecular identifiers. Original methodology: Per-sample TCR counts ranged from about 23,224 to 750,000, median around 100,000. MiXCR, run by TCRdb on the reads, gives a single entry per CDR3 protein. The authors' filters were not applied to this entry. In the table there are about 120,000 distinct CDR3 sequences, 8% to 9.5% of which are singletons. General study findings and limits: With DPC sensitization, TCRs exceeding 1 in 1000 frequency showed no change.

Trimming shortened V by 0 bases and J by 0 bases, and 2 bases separated the two germline ends. The CDR3 sequence is 13 residues long. The germline V gene encodes CDR1 ENHRY and CDR2 SYGVKD. Total RNA was isolated from whole blood that had not been fractionated. A remark on this clonotype: Antigen: not known.

V usage is TRBV10-3 and J usage is TRBJ1-1; no definite D call. The clonotype comes from a human donor in good health. Some clones in this sample may be carry-over from other donors' samples. Sequenced sample: whole blood. CDR3: CAISESLNTEAFF. CDR3 bases: TGTGCCATCAGTGAGTCGTTGAACACTGAAGCTTTCTTT.